Listed here is a single TCR beta chain. These data are taken from a study of Graves' ophthalmopathy and Graves' hyperthyroidism. RNA served as the template for amplifying TCR beta CDR3 regions. Following a first-round RT-PCR that used HTBI primers, a second-round multiplex PCR was carried out. TCRdb itself ran the multiplex PCR reads through MiXCR, one entry per CDR3 protein. The table has fewer than 350,000 distinct CDR3 sequences, 15% to 20% seen once; the top ten hold more than 9%. Sample: peripheral blood. The receptor was isolated from an adult man with Graves' ophthalmopathy.

CDR3 sequence reads: CATSDLGTGYATEAFF. In nucleotides, the CDR3 is TGTGCCACCAGTGATTTGGGGACAGGGTACGCCACTGAAGCTTTCTTT. The chain employs TRBV24-1 and TRBJ1-1, with TRBD1 matching over 9 bases. The germline CDR1 and CDR2 sequences are KGHDR and SFDVKD. This CDR3 region has 16 residues. The junction had 5 bases not matched to a gene; V was cut back by 0 bases and J by 4 bases.